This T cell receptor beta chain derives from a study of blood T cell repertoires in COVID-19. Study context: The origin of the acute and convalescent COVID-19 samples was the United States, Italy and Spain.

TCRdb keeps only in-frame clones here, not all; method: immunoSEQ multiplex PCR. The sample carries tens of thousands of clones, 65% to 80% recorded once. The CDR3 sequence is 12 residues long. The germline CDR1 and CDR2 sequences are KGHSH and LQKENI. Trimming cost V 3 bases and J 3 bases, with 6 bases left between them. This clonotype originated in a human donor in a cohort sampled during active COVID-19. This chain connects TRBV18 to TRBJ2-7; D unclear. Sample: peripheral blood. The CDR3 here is CASSPKLYEQYF. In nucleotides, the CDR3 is TGTGCCAGCTCACCGAAGCTCTACGAGCAGTACTTC.